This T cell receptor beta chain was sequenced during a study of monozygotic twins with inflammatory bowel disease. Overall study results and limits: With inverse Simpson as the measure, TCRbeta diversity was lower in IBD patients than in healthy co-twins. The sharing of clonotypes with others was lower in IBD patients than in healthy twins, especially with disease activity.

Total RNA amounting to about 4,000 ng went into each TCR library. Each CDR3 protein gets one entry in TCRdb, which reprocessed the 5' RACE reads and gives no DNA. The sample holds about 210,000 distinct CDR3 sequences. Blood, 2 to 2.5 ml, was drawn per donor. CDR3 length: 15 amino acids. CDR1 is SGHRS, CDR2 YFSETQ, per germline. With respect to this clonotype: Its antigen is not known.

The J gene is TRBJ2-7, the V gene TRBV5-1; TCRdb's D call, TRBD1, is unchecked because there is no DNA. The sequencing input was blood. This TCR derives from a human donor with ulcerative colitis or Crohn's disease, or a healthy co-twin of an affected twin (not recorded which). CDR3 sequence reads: CASSFYSGTTYEQYF.